This T cell receptor (beta chain) was captured in a study of long-term antiretroviral therapy in people with HIV (dated by TCRdb to between 2021 and 2022). Context from the whole study: The earliest samples were collected about a decade before the 2015 WHO recommendation for immediate ART, when ART was typically delayed until CD4 counts fell. A retrospective serial study tested whether changes in peripheral blood TRB repertoire composition and diversity were associated with ART initiation and durable HIV suppression. The cohort contributed over 150 cryopreserved PBMC samples from a few dozen adults with confirmed HIV infection, collected serially over a mean of approximately six years (range 1-12). Of the 30 to 35 participants with HIV, some 12 were female. Test extractions of a monoclonal T-cell line alongside approximately 34 polyclonal samples showed no cross-contamination during QIAcube processing. Broad study findings and their caveats: Compared with controls, HIV repertoires had narrower CDR3 length ranges, and the network structure pointed to an antigen-experienced repertoire that shifted only slightly toward naive after ART. Samples dated from the mid-2000s to the late 2010s, and the ART regimens used may be less effective than current ones. Starting ART was linked to a significant rise in TRB diversity, yet even after long-term ART the diversity remained significantly lower than in transplant donor controls. At every time point, the repertoire was dominated by expanded TRB clones first identified before ART initiation, although this dominance fluctuated and, in many PLHIV, declined after ART. Owing to limited PBMC availability, only the TCR beta chain was sequenced, without alpha chain pairing. Because cell numbers in pre-ART samples were limited, unsorted PBMC were profiled instead of sorted CD4+ and CD8+ T cells. No data were available on ART adherence, viral resistance or therapy changes, limiting inferences about post-ART repertoire changes.

A note on this clone: Which antigen it targets is not known. Nothing much larger sits one base from this clone, and base qualities are not available.

To be included, a participant needed at least one PBMC sample from before ART initiation plus at least two post-ART samples. All participants with HIV were treated in the United States of America. Before DNA extraction, cryopreserved samples containing roughly 1-10 million PBMC were thawed and washed. At the time of the earliest PBMC sample, participants with HIV were aged between about 23 and 55 years. PBMC samples were contributed by each participant from 1-4 timepoints before ART initiation and 2-8 timepoints after ART initiation, with a median of 7 samples. For every participant, serial HIV viral load, CD4+ T-cell count, ART history and demographic data were obtained. Using a Qiagen kit on a QIAcube, genomic DNA was extracted from unsorted PBMC, with samples processed in batches of 12. Sequencing of the TRB variable region was done with the immunoSEQ hsTCRB v3.0 assay at survey level resolution. TRB sequencing targeted a depth of about 35,000-50,000 T-cell genomes per sample. An Illumina MiSeq with a v3 150-cycle kit was used to sequence the pooled TRB libraries. As for how the authors treated the data: Repertoire analysis ran in R within a reproducible Nextflow workflow covering QC, data transformation and analysis. Custom analyses were implemented in LymphoSeq2, an R package for AIRR-Seq data exploration. A few samples yielding fewer than 5000 total TRB sequences were excluded, leaving about 190 analyzed HIV repertoires. Of the approximately 190 retained HIV repertoires, over 55 were collected before and under 150 after ART initiation. Repertoires were downsampled to 5000 TRB nucleotide sequences, with summary statistics averaged over 100 downsampling iterations. Only TRB sequences with CDR3 regions of at least seven amino acids were retained for analysis. A Shannon entropy-derived clonality score and the Gini coefficient were used to measure diversity. In the repertoire networks, any two of the top 5000 CDR3 amino acid sequences were connected whenever the two sequences differed by an edit distance of one. Antigen specificity groups and MHC restriction were predicted for TRB CDR3 amino acid sequences with GLIPH2. CDR3 amino acid sequences were matched against VDJdb and McPAS-TCR to flag known CMV, EBV, HIV or tissue antigen associations. Pre-ART, post-ART and control groups were compared with Wilcoxon signed-rank tests and Holm-Bonferroni correction. The table comes from immuneACCESS by way of TCRdb, which keeps in-frame sequences with V and J called. Part of the clones is missing from these tables; in studies checked, under half for an unresolved V gene and the rest for unknown reasons. D and trimming were read from the DNA, whereas the V and J calls and clone size are those reported in that table. This sample is represented by about 18,000 clones; roughly 91% of them were singletons. The top ten clones comprise around a tenth of the sample.

From the cysteine through the phenylalanine, the CDR3 covers 15 amino acids. The CDR3 DNA has 45 bases and is translated from base 1. Based on the germline V gene (reference sequence), the CDR1 and CDR2 sequences are SGHNT and YYREEE. V loses 4 bases, J loses 0 bases, and the germline ends lie 11 bases apart. This material consisted of unsorted PBMCs, taken 3 years after starting antiretroviral therapy. The rearrangement combines TRBV5-4 with TRBJ1-3; the D gene is possibly TRBD1, with 6 bases matching. The receptor was isolated from a man over 45 with HIV. The DNA sequence is given as TGTGCCAGCAGCCTTGACAGGAGCTCTGGAAACACCATATATTTT. The resulting protein is CASSLDRSSGNTIYF.